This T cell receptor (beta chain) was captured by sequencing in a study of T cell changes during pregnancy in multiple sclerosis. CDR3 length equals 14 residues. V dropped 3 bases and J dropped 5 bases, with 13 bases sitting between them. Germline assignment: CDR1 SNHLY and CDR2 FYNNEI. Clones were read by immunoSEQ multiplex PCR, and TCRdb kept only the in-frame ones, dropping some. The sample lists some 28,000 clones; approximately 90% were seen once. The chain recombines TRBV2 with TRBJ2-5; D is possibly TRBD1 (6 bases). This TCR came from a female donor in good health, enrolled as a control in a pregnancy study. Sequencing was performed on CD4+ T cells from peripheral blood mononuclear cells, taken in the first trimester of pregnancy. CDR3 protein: CASSEGRGWETQYF. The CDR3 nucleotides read TGTGCCAGCAGTGAGGGCAGGGGTTGGGAGACCCAGTACTTC. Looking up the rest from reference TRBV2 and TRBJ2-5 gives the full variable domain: EPEVTQTPSHQVTQMGQEVILRCVPISNHLYFYWYRQILGQKVEFLVSFYNNEISEKSEIFDDQFSVERPDGSNFTLKIRSTKLEDSAMYFCASSEGRGWETQYFGPGTRLLVL.